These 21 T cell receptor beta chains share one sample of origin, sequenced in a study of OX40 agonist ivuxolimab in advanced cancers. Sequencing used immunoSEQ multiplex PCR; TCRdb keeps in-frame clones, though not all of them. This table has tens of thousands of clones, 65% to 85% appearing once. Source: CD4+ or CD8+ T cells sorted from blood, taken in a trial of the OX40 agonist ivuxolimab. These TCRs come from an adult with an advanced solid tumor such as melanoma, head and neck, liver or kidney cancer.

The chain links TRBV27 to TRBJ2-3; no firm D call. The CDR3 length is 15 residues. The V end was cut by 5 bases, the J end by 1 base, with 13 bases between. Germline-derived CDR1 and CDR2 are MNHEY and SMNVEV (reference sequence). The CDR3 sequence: CASSRTGRGTDTQYF. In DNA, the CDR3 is TGTGCCAGCAGTAGGACGGGCCGCGGCACAGATACGCAGTATTTT.

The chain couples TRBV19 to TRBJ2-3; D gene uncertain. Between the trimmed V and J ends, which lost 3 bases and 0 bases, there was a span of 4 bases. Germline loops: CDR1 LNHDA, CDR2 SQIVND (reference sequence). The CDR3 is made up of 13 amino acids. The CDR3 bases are TGTGCCAGTAGTATCTTTAGCACAGATACGCAGTATTTT. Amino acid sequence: CASSIFSTDTQYF.

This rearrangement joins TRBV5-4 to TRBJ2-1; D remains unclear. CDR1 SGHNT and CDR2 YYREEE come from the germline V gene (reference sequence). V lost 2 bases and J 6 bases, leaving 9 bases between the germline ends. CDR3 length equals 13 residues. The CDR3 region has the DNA TGTGCCAGCAGCTTCGAACAGCTCAATGAGCAGTTCTTC. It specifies CASSFEQLNEQFF. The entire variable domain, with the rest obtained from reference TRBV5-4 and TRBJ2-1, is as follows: ETGVTQSPTHLIKTRGQQVTLRCSSQSGHNTVSWYQQALGQGPQFIFQYYREEENGRGNFPPRFSGLQFPNYSSELNVNALELDDSALYLCASSFEQLNEQFFGPGTRLTVL.

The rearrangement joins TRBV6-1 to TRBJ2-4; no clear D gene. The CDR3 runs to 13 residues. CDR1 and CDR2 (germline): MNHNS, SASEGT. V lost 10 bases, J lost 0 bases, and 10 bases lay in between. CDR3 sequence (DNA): TGTGCCATTGCGTCCGGAGCCAAAAACATTCAGTACTTC. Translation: CAIASGAKNIQYF.

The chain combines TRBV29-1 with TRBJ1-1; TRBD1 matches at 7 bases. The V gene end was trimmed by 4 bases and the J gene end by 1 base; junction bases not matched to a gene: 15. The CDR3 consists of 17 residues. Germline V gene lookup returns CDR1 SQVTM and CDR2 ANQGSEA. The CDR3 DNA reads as TGCAGCGTTGTGCTGGGCAGGGGGGTATCAGGGAACACTGAAGCTTTCTTT. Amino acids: CSVVLGRGVSGNTEAFF.

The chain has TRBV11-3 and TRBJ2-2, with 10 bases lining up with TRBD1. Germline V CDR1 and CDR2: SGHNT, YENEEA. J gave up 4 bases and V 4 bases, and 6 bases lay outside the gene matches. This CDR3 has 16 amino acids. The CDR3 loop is CASSSRQGASTGELFF. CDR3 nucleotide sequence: TGTGCCAGCAGCTCCCGACAGGGGGCGAGCACCGGGGAGCTGTTTTTT.

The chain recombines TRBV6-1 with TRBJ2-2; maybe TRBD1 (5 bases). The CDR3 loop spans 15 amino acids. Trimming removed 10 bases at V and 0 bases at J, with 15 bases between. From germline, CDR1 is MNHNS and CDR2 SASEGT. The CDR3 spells CATTVTVTNTGELFF. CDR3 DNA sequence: TGTGCCACCACCGTGACAGTCACGAACACCGGGGAGCTGTTTTTT.

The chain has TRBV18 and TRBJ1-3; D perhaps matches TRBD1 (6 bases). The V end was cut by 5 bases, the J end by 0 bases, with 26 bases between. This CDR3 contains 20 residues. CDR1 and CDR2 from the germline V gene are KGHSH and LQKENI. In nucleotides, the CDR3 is TGTGCCAGCTCAACCAGGAGGACAGATAATACGAAGAGCTCTGGAAACACCATATATTTT. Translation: CASSTRRTDNTKSSGNTIYF.

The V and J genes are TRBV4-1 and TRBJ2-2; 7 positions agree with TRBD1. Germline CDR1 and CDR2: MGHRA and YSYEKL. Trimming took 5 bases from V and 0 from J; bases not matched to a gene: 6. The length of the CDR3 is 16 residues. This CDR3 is CASSFETGANTGELFF. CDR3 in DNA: TGCGCCAGCAGCTTCGAAACAGGGGCGAACACCGGGGAGCTGTTTTTT.

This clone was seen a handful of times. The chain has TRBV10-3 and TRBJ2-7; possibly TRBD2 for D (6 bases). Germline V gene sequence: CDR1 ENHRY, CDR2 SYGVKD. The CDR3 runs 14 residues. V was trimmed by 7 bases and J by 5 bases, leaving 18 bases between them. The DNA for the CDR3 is TGTGCCATCACCGGGGGACCCGGCCACAACGAGCAGTACTTC. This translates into CAITGGPGHNEQYF.

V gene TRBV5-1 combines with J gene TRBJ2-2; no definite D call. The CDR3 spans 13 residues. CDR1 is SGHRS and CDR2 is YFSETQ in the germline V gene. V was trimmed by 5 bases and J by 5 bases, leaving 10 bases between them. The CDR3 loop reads CASRPATTGELFF. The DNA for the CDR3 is TGCGCCAGCAGACCAGCGACGACCGGGGAGCTGTTTTTT.

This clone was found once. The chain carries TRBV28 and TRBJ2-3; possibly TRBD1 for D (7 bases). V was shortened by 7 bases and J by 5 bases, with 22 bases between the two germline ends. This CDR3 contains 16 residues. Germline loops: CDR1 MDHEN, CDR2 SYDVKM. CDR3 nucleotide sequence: TGTGCCAGCAATCCACAGGGGACGGGGGCCAGAGATACGCAGTATTTT. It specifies CASNPQGTGARDTQYF.

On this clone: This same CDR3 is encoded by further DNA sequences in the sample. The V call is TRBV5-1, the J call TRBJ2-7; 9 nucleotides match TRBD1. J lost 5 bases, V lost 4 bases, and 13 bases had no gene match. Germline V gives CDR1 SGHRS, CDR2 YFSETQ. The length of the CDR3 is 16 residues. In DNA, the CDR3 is TGCGCCAGCAGCAAACGCTCCCAGACAGGGGGGCACGAGCAGTACTTC. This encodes CASSKRSQTGGHEQYF. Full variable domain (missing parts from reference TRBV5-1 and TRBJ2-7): KAGVTQTPRYLIKTRGQQVTLSCSPISGHRSVSWYQQTPGQGLQFLFEYFSETQRNKGNFPGRFSGRQFSNSRSEMNVSTLELGDSALYLCASSKRSQTGGHEQYFGPGTRLTVT.

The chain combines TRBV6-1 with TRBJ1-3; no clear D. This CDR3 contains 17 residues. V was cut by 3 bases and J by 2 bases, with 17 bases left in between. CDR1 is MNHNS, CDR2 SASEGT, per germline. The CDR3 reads CASSDPYARLPGNTIYF. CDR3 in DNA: TGTGCCAGCAGTGATCCCTACGCGAGGCTCCCTGGAAACACCATATATTTT.

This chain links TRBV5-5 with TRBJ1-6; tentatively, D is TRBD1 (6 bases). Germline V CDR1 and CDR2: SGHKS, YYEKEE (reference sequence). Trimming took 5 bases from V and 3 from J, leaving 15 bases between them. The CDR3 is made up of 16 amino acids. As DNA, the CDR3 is TGTGCCAGCAGAAACAGGGAGAGAATCTATAATTCACCCCTCCACTTT. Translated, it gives CASRNRERIYNSPLHF.

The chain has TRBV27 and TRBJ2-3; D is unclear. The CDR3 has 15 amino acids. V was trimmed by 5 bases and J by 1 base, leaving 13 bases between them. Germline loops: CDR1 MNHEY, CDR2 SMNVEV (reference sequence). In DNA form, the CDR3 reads TGTGCCAGCAGTGACCCCCGGCAGGGCACAGATACGCAGTATTTT. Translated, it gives CASSDPRQGTDTQYF.

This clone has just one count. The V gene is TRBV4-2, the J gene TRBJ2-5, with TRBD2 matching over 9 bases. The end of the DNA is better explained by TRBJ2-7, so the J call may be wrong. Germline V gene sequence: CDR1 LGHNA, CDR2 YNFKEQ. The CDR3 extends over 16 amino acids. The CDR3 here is CASSQPLAGGTYEQYF. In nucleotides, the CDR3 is TGTGCCAGCAGCCAGCCTCTCGCGGGAGGGACCTACGAGCAGTACTTC.

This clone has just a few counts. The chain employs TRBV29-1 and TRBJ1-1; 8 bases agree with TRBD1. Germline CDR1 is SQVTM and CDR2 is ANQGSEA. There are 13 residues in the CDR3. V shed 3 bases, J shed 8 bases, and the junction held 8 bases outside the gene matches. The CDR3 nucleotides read TGCAGCGTTGATCAGGACAGGGTATCGGAAGCTTTCTTT. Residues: CSVDQDRVSEAFF.

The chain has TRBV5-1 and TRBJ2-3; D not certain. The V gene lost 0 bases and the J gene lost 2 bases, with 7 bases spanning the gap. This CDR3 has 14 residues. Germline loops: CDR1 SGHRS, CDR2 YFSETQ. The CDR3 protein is CASSLGGYTDTQYF. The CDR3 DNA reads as TGCGCCAGCAGCTTGGGGGGATACACAGATACGCAGTATTTT.

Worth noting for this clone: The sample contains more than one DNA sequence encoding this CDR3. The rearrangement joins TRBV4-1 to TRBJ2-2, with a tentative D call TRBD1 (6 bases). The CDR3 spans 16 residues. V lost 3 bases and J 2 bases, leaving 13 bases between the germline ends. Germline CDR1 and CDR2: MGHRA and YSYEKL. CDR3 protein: CASSQAPGQNTGELFF. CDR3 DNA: TGCGCCAGCAGCCAGGCACCGGGACAAAACACCGGGGAGCTGTTTTTT.

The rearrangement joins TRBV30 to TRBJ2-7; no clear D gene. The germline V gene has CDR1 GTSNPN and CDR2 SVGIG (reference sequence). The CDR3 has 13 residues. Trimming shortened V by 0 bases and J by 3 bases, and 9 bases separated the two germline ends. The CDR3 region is CAWSVTLGYEQYF. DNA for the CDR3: TGTGCCTGGAGTGTAACATTAGGCTACGAGCAGTACTTC.